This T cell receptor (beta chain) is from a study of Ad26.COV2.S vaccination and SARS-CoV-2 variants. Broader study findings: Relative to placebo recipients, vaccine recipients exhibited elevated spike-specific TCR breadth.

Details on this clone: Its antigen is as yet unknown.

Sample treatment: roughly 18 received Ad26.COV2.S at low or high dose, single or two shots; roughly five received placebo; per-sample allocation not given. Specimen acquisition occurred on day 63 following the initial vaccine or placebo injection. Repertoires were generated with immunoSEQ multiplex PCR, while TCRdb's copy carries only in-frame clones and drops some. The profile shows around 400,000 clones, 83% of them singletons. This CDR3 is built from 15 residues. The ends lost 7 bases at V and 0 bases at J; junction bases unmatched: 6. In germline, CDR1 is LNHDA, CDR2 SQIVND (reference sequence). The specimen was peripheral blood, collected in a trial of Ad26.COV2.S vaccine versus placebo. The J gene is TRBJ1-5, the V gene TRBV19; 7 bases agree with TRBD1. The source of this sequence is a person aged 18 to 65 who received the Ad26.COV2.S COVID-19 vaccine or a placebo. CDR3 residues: CASTRAGGSNQPQHF. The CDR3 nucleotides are TGTGCCAGTACTCGGGCAGGGGGTAGCAATCAGCCCCAGCATTTT.